This T cell receptor beta chain was sequenced for a study of blood T cell repertoires in COVID-19. Study summary: Collection of acute and convalescent COVID-19 samples took place in the United States, Italy and Spain.

TCRdb's table, derived via immunoSEQ multiplex PCR, lists solely in-frame clones and lacks some. The sample yields fewer than 200,000 clones, 83% seen once. The V gene's germline CDR1 is SEHNR and CDR2 FQNEAQ (reference sequence). Trimming took off 5 bases at V and 6 bases at J, with 5 bases between the two ends. The CDR3 loop spans 11 amino acids. Across about two dozen US areas, participants ranged in age from roughly 18 to 95 years. Which cohort a participant joined came from the clinical history participants gave. The study counted Cohort 3 donors as recovered given two negative PCRs, clearance, or symptom resolution.

The TCR comes from a woman aged 50 to 65 who had recovered from COVID-19. The rearrangement uses TRBV7-9 and TRBJ2-1; no firm D call. Sequenced input: PBMCs or T cells enriched from blood (not recorded which). CDR3 nucleotide sequence: TGTGCCAGCAGCGCGATCAATGAGCAGTTCTTC. The encoded protein is CASSAINEQFF.